The rows below give T cell receptor beta chains drawn from one sample of a study of T cells in Graves' hyperthyroidism and ophthalmopathy. TCRdb re-called the multiplex PCR reads through MiXCR, storing one row per CDR3 protein. The sample yields 89,000 or so distinct CDR3 sequences, approximately 40% seen once. Sequenced sample: peripheral blood or thyroid tissue (not recorded which). These TCRs come from a woman aged 30 to 39 with Graves' hyperthyroidism. Both conserved end residues are part of each CDR3. A D gene is named only where the DNA matches it firmly. Clone sizes are given selectively: once, few, many, or a class where the clone is expanded.

V: TRBV28; D: TRBD1; J: TRBJ1-5; size: few; CDR3: CASSLSAGGTNQPQHF; DNA: TGTGCCAGCAGTTTATCGGCAGGGGGTACCAATCAGCCCCAGCATTTT
V: TRBV13; D: .; J: TRBJ1-2; size: once; CDR3: CASSLVQVESYGYTF; DNA: TGTGCCAGCAGTTTAGTACAGGTCGAAAGTTATGGCTACACCTTC
V: TRBV9; D: .; J: TRBJ2-2; size: many; CDR3: CASSGRTGELFF; DNA: TGTGCCAGCAGCGGACGCACCGGGGAGCTGTTTTTT
V: TRBV9; D: .; J: TRBJ2-3; size: once; CDR3: CASSPSLDTDTQYF; DNA: TGTGCCAGCTCCCCAAGCTTGGACACAGATACGCAGTATTTT
V: TRBV7-3; D: .; J: TRBJ1-1; size: medium-sized; CDR3: CASSLRQGTEAFF; DNA: TGTGCCAGCAGCTTGCGGCAGGGCACTGAAGCTTTCTTT
V: TRBV19; D: .; J: TRBJ1-3; size: many; CDR3: CASSDQAFSGNTIYF; DNA: TGTGCCAGTAGTGATCAGGCGTTCTCTGGAAACACCATATATTTT
V: TRBV15; D: TRBD2; J: TRBJ2-7; size: .; CDR3: CATSRGLAGIHEQYF; DNA: TGTGCCACCAGCAGAGGACTAGCGGGAATCCACGAGCAGTACTTC
V: TRBV20-1; D: TRBD2; J: TRBJ2-5; size: .; CDR3: CSAQAGGPAETQYF; DNA: TGCAGTGCTCAAGCGGGAGGGCCAGCAGAGACCCAGTACTTC
V: TRBV10-2; D: TRBD1; J: TRBJ2-2; size: many; CDR3: CASSLGQGALGELFF; DNA: TGCGCCAGCAGTCTCGGACAGGGGGCGCTCGGGGAGCTGTTTTTT
V: TRBV6-5; D: .; J: TRBJ2-7; size: many; CDR3: CASSPQGRIRAEQYF; DNA: TGTGCCAGCAGTCCCCAGGGGCGGATTAGAGCCGAGCAGTACTTC